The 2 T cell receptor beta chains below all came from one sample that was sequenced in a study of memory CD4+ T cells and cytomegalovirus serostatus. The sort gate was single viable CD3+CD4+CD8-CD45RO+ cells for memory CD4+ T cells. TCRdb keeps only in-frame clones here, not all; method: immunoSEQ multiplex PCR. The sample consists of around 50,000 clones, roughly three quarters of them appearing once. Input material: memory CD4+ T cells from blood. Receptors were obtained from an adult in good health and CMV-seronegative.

This CDR3 is CASSLPFWDEQYF. CDR3 bases: TGTGCCAGCAGCTTGCCCTTTTGGGACGAGCAGTACTTC. The chain recombines TRBV5-6 with TRBJ2-7; no firm D call. The CDR3 is 13 amino acids. Trimming pared 1 base from V and 5 bases from J, leaving 10 bases between. CDR1 and CDR2 from the germline V gene are SGHDT and YYEEEE.

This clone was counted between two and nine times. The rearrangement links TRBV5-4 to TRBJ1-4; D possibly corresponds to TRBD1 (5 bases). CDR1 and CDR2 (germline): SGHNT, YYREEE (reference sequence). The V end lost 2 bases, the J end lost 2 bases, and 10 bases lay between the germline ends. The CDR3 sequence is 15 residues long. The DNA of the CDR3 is TGTGCCAGCAGCTTTGCCGGGACCACTAATGAAAAACTGTTTTTT. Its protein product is CASSFAGTTNEKLFF. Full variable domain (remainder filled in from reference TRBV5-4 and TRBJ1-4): ETGVTQSPTHLIKTRGQQVTLRCSSQSGHNTVSWYQQALGQGPQFIFQYYREEENGRGNFPPRFSGLQFPNYSSELNVNALELDDSALYLCASSFAGTTNEKLFFGSGTQLSVL.